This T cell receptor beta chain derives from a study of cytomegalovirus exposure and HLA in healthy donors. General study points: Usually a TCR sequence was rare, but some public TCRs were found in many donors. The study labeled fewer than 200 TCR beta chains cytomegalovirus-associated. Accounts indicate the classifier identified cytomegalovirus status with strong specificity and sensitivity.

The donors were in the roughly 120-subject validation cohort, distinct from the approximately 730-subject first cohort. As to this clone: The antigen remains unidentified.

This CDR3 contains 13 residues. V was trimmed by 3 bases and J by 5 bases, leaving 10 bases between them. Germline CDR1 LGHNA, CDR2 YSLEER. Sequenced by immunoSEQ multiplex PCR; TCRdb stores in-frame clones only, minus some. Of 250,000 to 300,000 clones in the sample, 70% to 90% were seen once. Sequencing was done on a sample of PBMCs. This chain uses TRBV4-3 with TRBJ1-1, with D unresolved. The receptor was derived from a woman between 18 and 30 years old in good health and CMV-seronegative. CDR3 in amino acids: CASSQGSPTEAFF. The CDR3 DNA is TGCGCCAGCAGCCAGGGGAGCCCAACTGAAGCTTTCTTT.